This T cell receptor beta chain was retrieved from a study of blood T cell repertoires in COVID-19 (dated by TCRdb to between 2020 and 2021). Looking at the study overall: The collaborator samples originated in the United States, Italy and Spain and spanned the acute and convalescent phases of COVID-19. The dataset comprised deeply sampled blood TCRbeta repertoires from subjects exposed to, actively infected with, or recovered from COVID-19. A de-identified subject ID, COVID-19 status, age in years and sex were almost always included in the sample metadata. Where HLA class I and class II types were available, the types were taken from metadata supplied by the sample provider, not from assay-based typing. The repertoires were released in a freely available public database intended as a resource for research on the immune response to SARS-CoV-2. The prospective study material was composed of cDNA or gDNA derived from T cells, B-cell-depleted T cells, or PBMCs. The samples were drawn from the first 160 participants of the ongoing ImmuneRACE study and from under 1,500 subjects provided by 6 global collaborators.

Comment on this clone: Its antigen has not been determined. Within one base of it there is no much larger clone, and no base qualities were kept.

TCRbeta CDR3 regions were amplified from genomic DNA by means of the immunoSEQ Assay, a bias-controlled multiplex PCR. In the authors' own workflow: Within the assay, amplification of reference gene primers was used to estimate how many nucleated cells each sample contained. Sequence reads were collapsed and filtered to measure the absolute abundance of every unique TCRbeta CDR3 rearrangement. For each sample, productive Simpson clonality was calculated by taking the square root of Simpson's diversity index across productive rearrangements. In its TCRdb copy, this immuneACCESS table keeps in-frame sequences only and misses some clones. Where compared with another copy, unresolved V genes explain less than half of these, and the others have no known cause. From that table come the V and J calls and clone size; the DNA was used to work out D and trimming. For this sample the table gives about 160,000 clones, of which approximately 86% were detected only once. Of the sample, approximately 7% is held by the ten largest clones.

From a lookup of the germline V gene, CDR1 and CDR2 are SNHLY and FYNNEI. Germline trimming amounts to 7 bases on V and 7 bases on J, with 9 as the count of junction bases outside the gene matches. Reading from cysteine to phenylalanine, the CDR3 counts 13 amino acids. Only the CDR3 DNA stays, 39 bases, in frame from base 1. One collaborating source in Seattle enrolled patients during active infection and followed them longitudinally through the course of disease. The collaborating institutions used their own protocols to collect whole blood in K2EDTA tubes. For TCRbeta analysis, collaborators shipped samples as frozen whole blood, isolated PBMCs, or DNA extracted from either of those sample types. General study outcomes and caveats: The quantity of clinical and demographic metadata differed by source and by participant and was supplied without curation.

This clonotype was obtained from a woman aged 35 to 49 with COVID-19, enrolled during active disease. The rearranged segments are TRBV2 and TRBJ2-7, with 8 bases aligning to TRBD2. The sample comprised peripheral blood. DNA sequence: TGTGCCAGCACCCAGCGGGAGCGACGGGAGCAGTACTTC. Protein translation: CASTQRERREQYF.